This T cell receptor (beta chain) stems from a study of blood T cell repertoires in COVID-19. Across the whole study: The United States, Italy and Spain provided the acute and convalescent COVID-19 samples. PBMCs, B-cell-depleted T cells, or T cells provided the cDNA or gDNA that made up the material.

Germline CDR1 is WSHSY and CDR2 is SAAADI. V lost 4 bases, J lost 5 bases, and 7 bases stayed unmatched. CDR3 length: 15 amino acids. The method was immunoSEQ multiplex PCR; TCRdb's version includes in-frame clones alone and lacks a portion of them. The table has about 140,000 clones, 80% to 90% seen once. V usage is TRBV10-2 and J usage is TRBJ1-4, with 7 bases lining up with TRBD1. Sequenced: PBMCs or T cells enriched from blood (not recorded which). This TCR was sampled from a man aged 60 to 69 who had recovered from COVID-19. CDR3 DNA sequence: TGCGCCAGCAGTGCATCCGGGACAGCGAATGAAAAACTGTTTTTT. Its protein product is CASSASGTANEKLFF.